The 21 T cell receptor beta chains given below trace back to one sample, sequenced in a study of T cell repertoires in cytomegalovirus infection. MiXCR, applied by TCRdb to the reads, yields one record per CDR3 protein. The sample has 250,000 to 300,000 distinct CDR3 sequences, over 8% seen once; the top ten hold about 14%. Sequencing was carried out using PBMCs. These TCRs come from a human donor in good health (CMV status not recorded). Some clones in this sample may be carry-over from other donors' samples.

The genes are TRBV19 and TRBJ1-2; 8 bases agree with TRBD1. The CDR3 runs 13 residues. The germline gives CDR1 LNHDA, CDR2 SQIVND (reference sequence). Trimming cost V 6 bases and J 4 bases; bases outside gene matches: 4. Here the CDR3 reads CASSDRGTYGYTF. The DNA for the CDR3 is TGTGCCAGTAGCGACAGGGGTACCTATGGCTACACCTTC.

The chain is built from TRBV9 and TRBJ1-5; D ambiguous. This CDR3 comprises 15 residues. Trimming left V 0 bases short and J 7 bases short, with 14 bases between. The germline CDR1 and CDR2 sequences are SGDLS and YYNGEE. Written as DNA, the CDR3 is TGTGCCAGCAGCGTAGCTGGGGTAGTCGGACAGCCCCAGCATTTT. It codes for CASSVAGVVGQPQHF.

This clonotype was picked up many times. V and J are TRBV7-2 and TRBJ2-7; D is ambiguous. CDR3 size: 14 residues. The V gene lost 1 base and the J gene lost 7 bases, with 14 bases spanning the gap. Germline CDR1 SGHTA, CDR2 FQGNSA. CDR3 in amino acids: CASSLGPSAREQYF. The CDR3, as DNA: TGTGCCAGCAGCTTAGGTCCCAGCGCACGGGAGCAGTACTTC.

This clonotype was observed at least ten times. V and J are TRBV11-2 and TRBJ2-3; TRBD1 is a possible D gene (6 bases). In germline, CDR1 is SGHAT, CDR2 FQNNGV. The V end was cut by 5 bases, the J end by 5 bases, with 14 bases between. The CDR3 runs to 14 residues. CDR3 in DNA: TGTGCCAGCAGCCCCCCGGGCAGGGGAGATACGCAGTATTTT. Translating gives CASSPPGRGDTQYF. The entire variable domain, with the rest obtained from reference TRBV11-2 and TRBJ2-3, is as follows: EAGVAQSPRYKIIEKRQSVAFWCNPISGHATLYWYQQILGQGPKLLIQFQNNGVVDDSQLPKDRFSAERLKGVDSTLKIQPAKLEDSAVYLCASSPPGRGDTQYFGPGTRLTVL.

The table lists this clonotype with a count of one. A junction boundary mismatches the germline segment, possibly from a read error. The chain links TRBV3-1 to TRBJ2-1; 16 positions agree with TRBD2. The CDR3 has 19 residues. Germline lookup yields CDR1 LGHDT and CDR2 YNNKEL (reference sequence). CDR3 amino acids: CASSLTGTSGGAGLDERFF. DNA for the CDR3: TGTGCCAGCAGCCTCACCGGGACTAGCGGGGGGGCCGGTCTTGATGAGCGGTTCTTC.

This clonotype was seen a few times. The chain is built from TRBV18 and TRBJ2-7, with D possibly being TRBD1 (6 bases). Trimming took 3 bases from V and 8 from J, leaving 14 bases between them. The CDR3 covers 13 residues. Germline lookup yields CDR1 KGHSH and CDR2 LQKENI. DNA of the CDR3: TGTGCCAGCTCACCCTATGGACAGCGACAGCAGTACTTC. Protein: CASSPYGQRQQYF.

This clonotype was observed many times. CDR3 amino acids: CASSLRQGQGQPQHF. CDR3 nucleotides: TGTGCCAGCAGCTTACGACAGGGTCAGGGTCAGCCCCAGCATTTT. The rearrangement joins TRBV7-2 to TRBJ1-5, with 7 bases fitting TRBD1. CDR1 and CDR2 from the germline V gene are SGHTA and FQGNSA. Germline trimming cut 2 bases from V and 6 bases from J; bases unmatched to any gene: 7. The CDR3 loop spans 15 amino acids.

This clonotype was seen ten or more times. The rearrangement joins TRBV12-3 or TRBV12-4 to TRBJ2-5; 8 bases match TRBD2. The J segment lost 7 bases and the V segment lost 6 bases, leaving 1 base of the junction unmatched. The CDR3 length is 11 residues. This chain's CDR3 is CASSRGGTQYF. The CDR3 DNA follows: TGTGCCAGCAGCCGGGGGGGGACCCAGTACTTC.

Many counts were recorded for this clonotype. CDR3: CASSQVQPGQGEPSSNQPQHF. The CDR3 region has the DNA TGCGCCAGCAGCCAAGTACAACCGGGACAGGGAGAACCTTCAAGCAATCAGCCCCAGCATTTT. The chain is built from TRBV4-3 and TRBJ1-5; 9 bases line up with TRBD1. Germline loops: CDR1 LGHNA, CDR2 YSLEER. CDR3 size: 21 residues. The J segment lost 1 base and the V segment lost 1 base, leaving 17 bases of the junction unmatched.

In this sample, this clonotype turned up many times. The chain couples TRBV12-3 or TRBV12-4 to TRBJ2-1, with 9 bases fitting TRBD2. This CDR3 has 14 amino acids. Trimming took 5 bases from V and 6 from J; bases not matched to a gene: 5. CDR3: CASSPGTSRNEQFF. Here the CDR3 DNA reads TGTGCCAGCAGTCCCGGGACTAGCCGCAATGAGCAGTTCTTC.

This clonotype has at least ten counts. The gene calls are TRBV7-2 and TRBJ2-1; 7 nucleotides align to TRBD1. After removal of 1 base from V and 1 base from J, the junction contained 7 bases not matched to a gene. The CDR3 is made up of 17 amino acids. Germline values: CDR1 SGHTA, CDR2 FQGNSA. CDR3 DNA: TGTGCCAGCAGCTTAGGGCCCATGACAGGGTCCTACAATGAGCAGTTCTTC. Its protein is CASSLGPMTGSYNEQFF.

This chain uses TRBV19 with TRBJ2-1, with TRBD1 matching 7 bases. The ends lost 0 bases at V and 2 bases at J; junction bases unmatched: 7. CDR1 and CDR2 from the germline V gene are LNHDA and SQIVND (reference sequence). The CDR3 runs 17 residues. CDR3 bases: TGTGCCAGTAGTATAGACTACACAGGGGCGGCCTACAATGAGCAGTTCTTC. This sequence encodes CASSIDYTGAAYNEQFF. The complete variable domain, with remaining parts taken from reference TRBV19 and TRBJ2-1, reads DGGITQSPKYLFRKEGQNVTLSCEQNLNHDAMYWYRQDPGQGLRLIYYSQIVNDFQKGDIAEGYSVSREKKESFPLTVTSAQKNPTAFYLCASSIDYTGAAYNEQFFGPGTRLTVL.

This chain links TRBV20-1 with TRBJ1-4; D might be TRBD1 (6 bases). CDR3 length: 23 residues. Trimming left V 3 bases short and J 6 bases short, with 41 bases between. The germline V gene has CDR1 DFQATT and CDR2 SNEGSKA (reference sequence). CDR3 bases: TGCAGTGCTAGCGCAACTATTAAGCCCCGGGACACAAGAACCCGATCGTTTGATGAAAAACTGTTTTTT. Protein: CSASATIKPRDTRTRSFDEKLFF.

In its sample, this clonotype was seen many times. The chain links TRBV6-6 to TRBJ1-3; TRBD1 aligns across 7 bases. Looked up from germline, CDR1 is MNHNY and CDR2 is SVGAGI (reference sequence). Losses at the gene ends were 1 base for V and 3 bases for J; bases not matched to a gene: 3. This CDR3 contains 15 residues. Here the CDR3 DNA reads TGTGCCAGCAGTTACTTGACAGGGATTGGAAACACCATATATTTT. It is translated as CASSYLTGIGNTIYF.

CDR3 DNA: TGCAGCTCGGGCCGTCGTGAAGCTTTCTTT. Translating gives CSSGRREAFF. The chain uses TRBV20-1 and TRBJ1-1; D is ambiguous. The CDR3 spans 10 residues. Germline values: CDR1 DFQATT, CDR2 SNEGSKA (reference sequence).

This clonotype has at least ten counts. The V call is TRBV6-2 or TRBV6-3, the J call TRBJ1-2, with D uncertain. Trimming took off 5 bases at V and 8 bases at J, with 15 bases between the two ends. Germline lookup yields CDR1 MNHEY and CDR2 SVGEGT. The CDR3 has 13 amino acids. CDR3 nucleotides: TGTGCCAGCAGTCTCAGGACGGGAAGCGGCTACACCTTC. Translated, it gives CASSLRTGSGYTF.

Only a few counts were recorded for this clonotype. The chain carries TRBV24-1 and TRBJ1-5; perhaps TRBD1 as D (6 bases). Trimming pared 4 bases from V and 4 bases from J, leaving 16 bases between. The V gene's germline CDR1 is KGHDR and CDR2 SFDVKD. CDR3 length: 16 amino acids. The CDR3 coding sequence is TGTGCCACCAGTGACACACAGGGCCTGGGTAATCAGCCCCAGCATTTT. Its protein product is CATSDTQGLGNQPQHF.

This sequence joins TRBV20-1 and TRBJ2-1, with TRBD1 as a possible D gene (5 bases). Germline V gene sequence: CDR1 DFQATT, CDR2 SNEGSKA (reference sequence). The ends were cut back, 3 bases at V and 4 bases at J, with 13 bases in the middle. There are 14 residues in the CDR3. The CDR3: CSASPRVGYNEQFF. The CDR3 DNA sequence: TGCAGTGCTAGTCCCAGGGTGGGATACAATGAGCAGTTCTTC.

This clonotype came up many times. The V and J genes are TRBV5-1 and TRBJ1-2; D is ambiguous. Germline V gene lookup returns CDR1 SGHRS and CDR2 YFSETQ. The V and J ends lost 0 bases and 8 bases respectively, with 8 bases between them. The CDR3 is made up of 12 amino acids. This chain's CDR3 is CASSLEGTGYTF. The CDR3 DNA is TGCGCCAGCAGCTTGGAGGGTACCGGCTACACCTTC.

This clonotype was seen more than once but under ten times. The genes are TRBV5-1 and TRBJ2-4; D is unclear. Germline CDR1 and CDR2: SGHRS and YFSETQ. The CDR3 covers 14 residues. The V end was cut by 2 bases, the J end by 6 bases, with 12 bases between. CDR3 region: CASSFEGLGNIQYF. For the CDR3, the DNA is TGCGCCAGCAGCTTTGAAGGGTTGGGAAACATTCAGTACTTC.

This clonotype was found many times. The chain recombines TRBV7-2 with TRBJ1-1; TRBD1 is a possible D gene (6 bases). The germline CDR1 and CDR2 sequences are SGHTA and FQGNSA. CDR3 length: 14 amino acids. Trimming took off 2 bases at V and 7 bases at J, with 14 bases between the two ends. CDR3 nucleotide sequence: TGTGCCAGCAGCTTATCGGGGGCGGTACTTGAAGCTTTCTTT. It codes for CASSLSGAVLEAFF.